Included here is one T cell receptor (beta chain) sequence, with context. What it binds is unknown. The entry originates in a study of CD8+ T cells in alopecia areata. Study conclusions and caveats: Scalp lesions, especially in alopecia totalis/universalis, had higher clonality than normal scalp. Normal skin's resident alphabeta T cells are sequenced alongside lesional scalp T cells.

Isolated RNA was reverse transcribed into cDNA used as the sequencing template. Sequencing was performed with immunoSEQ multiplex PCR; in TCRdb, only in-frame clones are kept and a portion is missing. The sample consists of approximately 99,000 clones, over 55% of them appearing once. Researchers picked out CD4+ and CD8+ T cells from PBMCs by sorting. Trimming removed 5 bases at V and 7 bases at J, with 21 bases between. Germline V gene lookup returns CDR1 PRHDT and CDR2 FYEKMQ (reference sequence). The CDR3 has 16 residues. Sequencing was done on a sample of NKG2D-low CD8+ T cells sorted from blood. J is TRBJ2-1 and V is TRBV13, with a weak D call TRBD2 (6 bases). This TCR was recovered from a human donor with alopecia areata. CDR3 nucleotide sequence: TGTGCCAGCAGCCTTGGGAGGTTAGAGGGGACGAATGAGCAGTTCTTC. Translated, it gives CASSLGRLEGTNEQFF.